These T cell receptor beta chains were read from a single sample in a study of OX40 agonist ivuxolimab in advanced cancers. Sequenced by immunoSEQ multiplex PCR; TCRdb stores in-frame clones only, minus some. The sample yields about 79,000 clones, less than 85% seen once. The specimen was CD4+ or CD8+ T cells sorted from blood, collected in a trial of the OX40 agonist ivuxolimab. The receptors shown here come from an adult with an advanced solid tumor such as melanoma, head and neck, liver or kidney cancer. Each CDR3 is given with its conserved first and last residue. Fields, in order: J gene, D gene, V gene, clone size, CDR3 protein, CDR3 DNA. D genes are given only for firm matches. Size is omitted from some rows. Given values are once, few, many or a class for expanded clones.

>TRBJ2-5|TRBD2|TRBV4-3|.
CASSQRRSLSGGLQGTQYF
TGCGCCAGCAGCCAACGGAGAAGTCTTAGCGGGGGACTTCAGGGGACCCAGTACTTC
>TRBJ2-3|.|TRBV6-5|.
CASLAPGTDTQYF
TGTGCCAGCTTGGCCCCGGGGACAGATACGCAGTATTTT
>TRBJ1-2|TRBD1|TRBV12-5|.
CASGLVLGTGVLKGGYTF
TGTGCTAGTGGTTTGGTACTTGGGACAGGGGTTCTCAAGGGTGGCTACACCTTC
>TRBJ2-3|.|TRBV5-1|.
CASSPGHVSTDTQYF
TGCGCCAGCAGTCCAGGGCACGTTAGCACAGATACGCAGTATTTT
>TRBJ2-7|.|TRBV2|.
CASSLVGGPGYEQYF
TGTGCCAGCAGCCTGGTTGGGGGTCCCGGGTACGAGCAGTACTTC
>TRBJ2-5|.|TRBV28|.
CASSLSRGVETQYF
TGTGCCAGCAGTTTAAGCAGGGGAGTCGAGACCCAGTACTTC
>TRBJ2-2|.|TRBV5-1|few
CASRPGQSTGELFF
TGCGCCAGCAGACCTGGACAAAGCACCGGGGAGCTGTTTTTT
>TRBJ2-4|TRBD2|TRBV11-2|.
CASRRAGGTKNIQYF
TGTGCCAGCAGAAGAGCGGGAGGGACCAAAAACATTCAGTACTTC
>TRBJ1-5|.|TRBV2|once
CASTGTGNNQPQHF
TGTGCCAGCACGGGAACAGGAAACAATCAGCCCCAGCATTTT
>TRBJ1-3|.|TRBV11-2|.
CASSLGLLRDSGNTIYF
TGTGCCAGCAGCTTAGGACTATTGAGGGACTCTGGAAACACCATATATTTT
>TRBJ1-4|.|TRBV6-1|.
CASREHATNEKLFF
TGTGCCAGCAGGGAACACGCAACTAATGAAAAACTGTTTTTT
>TRBJ1-1|TRBD1|TRBV11-3|.
CASSSGQGSTEAFF
TGTGCCAGCAGCTCTGGACAGGGGTCCACTGAAGCTTTCTTT
>TRBJ2-7|.|TRBV7-2|few
CASSPSAEQYF
TGTGCCAGCAGCCCTTCCGCCGAGCAGTACTTC
>TRBJ1-6|.|TRBV5-1|.
CASSLDDSGVSPLHF
TGCGCCAGCAGCTTGGATGATAGCGGTGTCTCACCCCTCCACTTT
>TRBJ2-7|TRBD1|TRBV5-5|.
CASSLTGASSYEQYF
TGTGCCAGCAGCTTGACAGGGGCGAGCTCCTACGAGCAGTACTTC
>TRBJ1-6|.|TRBV2|.
CASRTGRVNSPLHF
TGTGCCAGCCGGACGGGACGGGTTAATTCACCCCTCCACTTT